This TCR beta chain derives from a study of CD8 T cells in ankylosing spondylitis. Overall study findings and caveats: Ankylosing spondylitis blood seemed to carry a telltale TCR beta motif made of eight highly homologous variants. Clones linked with disease were CD8+ and fairly uncommon in the peripheral blood.

Comment on this clonotype: The antigen is not known.

TCRdb called the 5' RACE reads again in MiXCR, with one record for every CDR3 protein. The sample consists of 500,000 to 550,000 distinct CDR3 sequences, approximately 11% of them appearing once. The CDR3 loop spans 15 amino acids. The germline V gene has CDR1 LGHNT and CDR2 FRNRAP. V was pared by 2 bases and J by 4 bases, with 14 bases between. The sample consisted of blood, either unsorted or a sorted T cell fraction (not recorded which). This TCR was recovered from a male donor with ankylosing spondylitis. The V gene is TRBV12-5, the J gene TRBJ2-5, with D possibly being TRBD1 or TRBD2 (5 bases each). The CDR3 reads CASGLSQGRGETQYF. DNA of the CDR3: TGTGCTAGTGGTTTGTCCCAGGGACGGGGAGAGACCCAGTACTTC.